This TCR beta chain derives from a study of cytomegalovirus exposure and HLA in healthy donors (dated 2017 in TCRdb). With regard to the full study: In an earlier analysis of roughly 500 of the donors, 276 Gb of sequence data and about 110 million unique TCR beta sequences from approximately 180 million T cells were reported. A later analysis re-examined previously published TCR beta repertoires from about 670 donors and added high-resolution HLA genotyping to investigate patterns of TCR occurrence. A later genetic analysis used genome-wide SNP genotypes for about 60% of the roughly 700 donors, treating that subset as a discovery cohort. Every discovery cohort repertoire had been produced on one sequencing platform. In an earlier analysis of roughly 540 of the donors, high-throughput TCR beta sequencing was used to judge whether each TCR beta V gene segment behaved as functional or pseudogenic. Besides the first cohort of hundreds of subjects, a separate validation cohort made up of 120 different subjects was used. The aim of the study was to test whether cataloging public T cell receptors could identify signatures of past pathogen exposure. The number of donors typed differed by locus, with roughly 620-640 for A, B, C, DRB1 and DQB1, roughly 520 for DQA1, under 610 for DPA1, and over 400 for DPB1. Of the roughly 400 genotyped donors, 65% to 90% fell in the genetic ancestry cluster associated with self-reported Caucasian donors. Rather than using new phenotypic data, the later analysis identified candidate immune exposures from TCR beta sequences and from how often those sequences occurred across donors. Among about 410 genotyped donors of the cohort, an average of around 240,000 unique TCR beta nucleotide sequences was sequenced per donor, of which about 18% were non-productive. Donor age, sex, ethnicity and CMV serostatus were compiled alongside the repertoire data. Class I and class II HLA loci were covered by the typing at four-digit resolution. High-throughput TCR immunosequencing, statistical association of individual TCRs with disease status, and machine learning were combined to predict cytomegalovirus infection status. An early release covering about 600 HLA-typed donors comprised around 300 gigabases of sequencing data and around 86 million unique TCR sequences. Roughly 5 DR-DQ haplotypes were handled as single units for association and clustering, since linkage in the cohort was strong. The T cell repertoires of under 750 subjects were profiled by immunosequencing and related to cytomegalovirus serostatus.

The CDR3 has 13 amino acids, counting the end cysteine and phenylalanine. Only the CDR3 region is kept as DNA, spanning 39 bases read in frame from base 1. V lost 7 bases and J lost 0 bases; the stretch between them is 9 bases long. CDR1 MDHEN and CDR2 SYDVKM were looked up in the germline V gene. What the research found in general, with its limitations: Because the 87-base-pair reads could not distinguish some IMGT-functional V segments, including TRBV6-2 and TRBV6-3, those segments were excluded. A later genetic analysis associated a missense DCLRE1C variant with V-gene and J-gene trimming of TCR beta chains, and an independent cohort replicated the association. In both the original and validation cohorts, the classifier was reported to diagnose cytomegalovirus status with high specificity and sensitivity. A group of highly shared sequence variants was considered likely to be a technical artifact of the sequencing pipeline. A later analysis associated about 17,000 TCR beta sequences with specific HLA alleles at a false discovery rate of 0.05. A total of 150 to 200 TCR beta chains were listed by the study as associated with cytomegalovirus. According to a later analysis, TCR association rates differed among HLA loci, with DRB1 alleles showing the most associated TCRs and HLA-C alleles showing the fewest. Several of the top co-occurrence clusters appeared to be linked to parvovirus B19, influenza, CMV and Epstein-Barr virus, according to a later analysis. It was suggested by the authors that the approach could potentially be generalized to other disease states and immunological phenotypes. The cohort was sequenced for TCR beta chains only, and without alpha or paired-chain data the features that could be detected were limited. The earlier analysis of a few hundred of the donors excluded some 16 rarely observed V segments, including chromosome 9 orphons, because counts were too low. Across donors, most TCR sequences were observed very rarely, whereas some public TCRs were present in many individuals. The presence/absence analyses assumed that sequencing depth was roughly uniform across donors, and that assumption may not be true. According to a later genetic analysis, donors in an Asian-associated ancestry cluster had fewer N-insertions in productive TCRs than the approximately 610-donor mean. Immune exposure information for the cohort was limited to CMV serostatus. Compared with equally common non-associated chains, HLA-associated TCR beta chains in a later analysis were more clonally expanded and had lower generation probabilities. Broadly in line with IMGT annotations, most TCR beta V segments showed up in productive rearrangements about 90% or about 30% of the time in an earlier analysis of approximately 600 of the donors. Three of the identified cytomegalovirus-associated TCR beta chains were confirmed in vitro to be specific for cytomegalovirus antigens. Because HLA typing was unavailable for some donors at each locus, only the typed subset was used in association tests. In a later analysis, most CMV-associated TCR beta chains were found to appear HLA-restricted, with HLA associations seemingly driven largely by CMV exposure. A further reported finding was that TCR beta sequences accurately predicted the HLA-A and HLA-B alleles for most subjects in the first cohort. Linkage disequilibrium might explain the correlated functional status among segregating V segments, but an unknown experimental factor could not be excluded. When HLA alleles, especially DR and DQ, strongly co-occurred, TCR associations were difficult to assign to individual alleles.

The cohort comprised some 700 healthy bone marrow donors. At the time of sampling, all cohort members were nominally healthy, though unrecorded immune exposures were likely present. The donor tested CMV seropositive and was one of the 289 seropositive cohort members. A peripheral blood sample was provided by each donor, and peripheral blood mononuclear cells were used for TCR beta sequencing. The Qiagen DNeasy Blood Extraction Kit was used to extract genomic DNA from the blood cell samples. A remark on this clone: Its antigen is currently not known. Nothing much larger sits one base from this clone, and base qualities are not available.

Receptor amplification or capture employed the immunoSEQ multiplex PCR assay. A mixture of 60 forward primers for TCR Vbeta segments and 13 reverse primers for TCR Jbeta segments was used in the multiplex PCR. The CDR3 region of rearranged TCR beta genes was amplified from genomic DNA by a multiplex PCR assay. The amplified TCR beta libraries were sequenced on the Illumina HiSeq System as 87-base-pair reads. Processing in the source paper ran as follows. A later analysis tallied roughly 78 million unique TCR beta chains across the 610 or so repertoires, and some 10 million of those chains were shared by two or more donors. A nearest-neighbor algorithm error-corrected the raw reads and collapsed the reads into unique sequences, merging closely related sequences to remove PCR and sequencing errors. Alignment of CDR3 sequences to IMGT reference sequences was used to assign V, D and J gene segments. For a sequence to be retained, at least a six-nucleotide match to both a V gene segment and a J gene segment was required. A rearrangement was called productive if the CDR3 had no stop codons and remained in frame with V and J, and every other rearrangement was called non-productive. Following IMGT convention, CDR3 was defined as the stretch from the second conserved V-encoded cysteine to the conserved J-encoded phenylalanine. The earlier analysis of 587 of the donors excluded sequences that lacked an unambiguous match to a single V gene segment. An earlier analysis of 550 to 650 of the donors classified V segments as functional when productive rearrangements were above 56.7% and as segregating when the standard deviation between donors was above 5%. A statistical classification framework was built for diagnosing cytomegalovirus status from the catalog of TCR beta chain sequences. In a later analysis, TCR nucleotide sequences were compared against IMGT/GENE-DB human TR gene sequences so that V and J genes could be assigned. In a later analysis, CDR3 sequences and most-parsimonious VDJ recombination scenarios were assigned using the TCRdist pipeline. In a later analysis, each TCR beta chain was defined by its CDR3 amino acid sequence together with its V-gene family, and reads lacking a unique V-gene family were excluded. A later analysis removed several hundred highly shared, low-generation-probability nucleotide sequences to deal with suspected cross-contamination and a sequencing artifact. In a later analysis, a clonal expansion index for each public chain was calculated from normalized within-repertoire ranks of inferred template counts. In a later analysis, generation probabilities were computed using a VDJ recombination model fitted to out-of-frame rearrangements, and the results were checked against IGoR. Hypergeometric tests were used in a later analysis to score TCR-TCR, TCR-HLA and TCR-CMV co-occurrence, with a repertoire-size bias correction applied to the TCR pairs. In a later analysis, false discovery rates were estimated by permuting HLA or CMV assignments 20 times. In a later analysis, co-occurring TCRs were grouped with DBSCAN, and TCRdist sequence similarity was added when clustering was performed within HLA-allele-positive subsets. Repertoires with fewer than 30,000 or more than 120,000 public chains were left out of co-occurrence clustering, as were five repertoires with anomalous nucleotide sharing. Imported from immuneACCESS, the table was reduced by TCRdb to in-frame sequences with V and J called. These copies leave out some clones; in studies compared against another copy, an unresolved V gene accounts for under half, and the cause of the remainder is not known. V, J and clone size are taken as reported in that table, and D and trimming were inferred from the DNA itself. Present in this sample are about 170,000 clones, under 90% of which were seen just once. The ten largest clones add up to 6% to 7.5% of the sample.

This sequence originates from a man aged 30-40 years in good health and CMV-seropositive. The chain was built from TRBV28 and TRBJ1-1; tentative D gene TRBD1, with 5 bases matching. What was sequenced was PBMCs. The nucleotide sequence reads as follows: TGTGCCAGCACCAGGGAAATGAACACTGAAGCTTTCTTT. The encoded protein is CASTREMNTEAFF.